The T cell receptor (beta chain) described here comes from a study of blood T cells in healthy people across ages. Study outcomes and limitations: From one million sequenced T cells, diversity estimates were lower bounds.

A note on this clonotype: Its antigen is still unknown.

Germline V gene lookup returns CDR1 DFQATT and CDR2 SNEGSKA (reference sequence). This CDR3 contains 15 residues. V lost 6 bases and J 3 bases, leaving 18 bases between the germline ends. Then a second PCR, running roughly 7 to 11 cycles, was carried out with a sample-barcoded 5' primer and a J-beta primer mix. The template-switch adaptor was a 5' adaptor with 12 random nucleotides. It tagged each cDNA molecule. MiXCR, applied by TCRdb to the 5' RACE reads, yields one record per CDR3 protein. The sample has over 1,200,000 distinct CDR3 sequences, around 59% seen once. Material for sequencing was blood. This sequence was found in a man younger than 30 in good health. This sequence joins TRBV20-1 and TRBJ1-5; no clear D. The CDR3 DNA is TGCAGTGCCACGCCAGCGGGGAGGCTCAATCAGCCCCAGCATTTT. Protein product: CSATPAGRLNQPQHF.